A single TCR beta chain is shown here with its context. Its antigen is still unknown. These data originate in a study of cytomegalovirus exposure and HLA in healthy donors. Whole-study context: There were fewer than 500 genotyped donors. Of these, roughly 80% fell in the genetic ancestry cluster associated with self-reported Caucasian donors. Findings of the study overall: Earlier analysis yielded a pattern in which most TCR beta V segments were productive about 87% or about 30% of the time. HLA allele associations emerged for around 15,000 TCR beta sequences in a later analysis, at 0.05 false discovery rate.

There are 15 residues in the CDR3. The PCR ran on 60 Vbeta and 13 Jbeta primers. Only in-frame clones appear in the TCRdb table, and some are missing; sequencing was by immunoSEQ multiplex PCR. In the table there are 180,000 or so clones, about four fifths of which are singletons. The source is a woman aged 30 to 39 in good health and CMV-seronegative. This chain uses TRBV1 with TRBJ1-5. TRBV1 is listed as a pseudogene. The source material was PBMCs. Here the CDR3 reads CTSSQGTIAYQPQHF. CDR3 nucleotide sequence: TGCACCAGCAGCCAAGGAACGATAGCCTATCAGCCCCAGCATTTT.